This TCR beta chain comes out of a study of cytomegalovirus exposure and HLA in healthy donors. Both 60 Vbeta primers and 13 Jbeta primers went into the PCR. Assay used: immunoSEQ multiplex PCR; TCRdb lists only in-frame clones, some missing. The sample holds 100,000 to 150,000 clones, around 80% seen once. Trimming at V came to 4 bases and at J to 5 bases, leaving 8 bases not matched to a gene. This CDR3 comprises 16 residues. In germline, CDR1 is LGHNA, CDR2 YSLEER. This clonotype was sampled from a man aged 25-40 years in good health and CMV-seropositive. This chain connects TRBV4-3 to TRBJ2-5, with TRBD2 matching 12 bases. Sequences were obtained from PBMCs. CDR3 bases: TGCGCCAGCAGCCCCTTCCTGGGACTAGCGGGTGAGACCCAGTACTTC. Amino acids: CASSPFLGLAGETQYF.